Listed below are T cell receptor beta chains from one sample, sequenced in a study of T cells after posttransplantation cyclophosphamide. This table comes from immunoSEQ multiplex PCR, and its TCRdb copy is limited to in-frame clones, with some not included. The top ten clones hold approximately 3.1% of a sample with about 47,000 clones, approximately 90% of them seen once. The material sequenced was PBMCs. These receptors were collected from a woman aged 50 to 60 in good health and a related stem cell transplant donor. The CDR3 runs from the conserved cysteine through the conserved F or W. A D gene is named only where the DNA matches it firmly. Expanded clones are given a class, and other clones once, few, many or no size at all.

len,abundance,j_gene,d_gene,v_gene,CDR3aa,CDR3nt
15,.,TRBJ2-7,.,TRBV15,CATSRDRESFYEQYF,TGTGCCACCAGCAGAGATCGGGAGAGCTTCTACGAGCAGTACTTC
12,few,TRBJ2-1,.,TRBV5-6,CASSLIPGEQFF,TGTGCCAGCAGCTTAATCCCGGGTGAGCAGTTCTTC
17,.,TRBJ1-5,TRBD1,TRBV27,CANQDPDRSFSNQPQHF,TGTGCCAACCAGGACCCGGACAGGAGCTTTAGCAATCAGCCCCAGCATTTT
14,.,TRBJ2-1,TRBD2,TRBV19,CAISTSGGFNEQFF,TGTGCCATTTCGACTAGCGGGGGCTTCAATGAGCAGTTCTTC
15,.,TRBJ1-2,.,TRBV5-1,CASSQTAGGDYGYTF,TGCGCCAGCAGCCAAACCGCCGGGGGTGACTATGGCTACACCTTC
16,.,TRBJ1-6,.,TRBV5-8,CASSSAPGSYNSPLHF,TGTGCCAGCAGCTCGGCACCGGGATCTTATAATTCACCCCTCCACTTT
16,.,TRBJ2-5,TRBD2,TRBV19,CASSPLDGRYQETQYF,TGTGCCAGTAGTCCGCTGGACGGGAGGTACCAAGAGACCCAGTACTTC
16,.,TRBJ1-5,TRBD1,TRBV13,CASSLGGQGAGQPQHF,TGTGCCAGCAGCTTAGGGGGACAGGGGGCTGGACAGCCCCAGCATTTT
15,.,TRBJ2-3,.,TRBV15,CATSSARGSTDTQYF,TGTGCCACCAGCAGCGCTAGGGGTAGCACAGATACGCAGTATTTT
14,.,TRBJ2-5,.,TRBV2,CASSKRQDQETQYF,TGTGCCAGCAGTAAGAGACAGGACCAAGAGACCCAGTACTTC
17,.,TRBJ2-1,TRBD1,TRBV15,CATSRDDGQGARNEQFF,TGTGCCACCAGCAGAGATGATGGACAGGGGGCGCGTAATGAGCAGTTCTTC
14,.,TRBJ1-1,.,TRBV5-6,CASSLAGGVGEAFF,TGTGCCAGCAGCTTGGCCGGAGGGGTTGGTGAAGCTTTCTTT
15,.,TRBJ1-4,.,TRBV14,CASSQPGQINEKLFF,TGTGCCAGCAGCCAACCCGGACAGATTAATGAAAAACTGTTTTTT
16,.,TRBJ1-5,.,TRBV4-1,CASSQVPGDSNQPQHF,TGCGCCAGCAGCCAAGTCCCGGGGGATAGCAATCAGCCCCAGCATTTT
15,.,TRBJ2-7,TRBD2,TRBV10-3,CAISESLAGGYEQYF,TGTGCCATCAGTGAGAGCCTAGCGGGGGGTTACGAGCAGTACTTC
17,once,TRBJ1-3,TRBD1,TRBV6-1,CASSVATGHLSGNTIYF,TGTGCCAGCAGTGTCGCGACAGGGCATCTCTCTGGAAACACCATATATTTT
14,.,TRBJ2-7,TRBD2,TRBV2,CASRATSGLYEQYF,TGTGCCAGCCGCGCTACTAGCGGCCTTTACGAGCAGTACTTC
13,.,TRBJ2-3,TRBD2,TRBV14,CASSQTGRDTQYF,TGTGCCAGCAGCCAGACCGGGAGGGATACGCAGTATTTT
14,.,TRBJ2-7,TRBD1,TRBV4-1,CASSQTGGSYEQYF,TGCGCCAGCAGCCAAACAGGGGGCTCCTACGAGCAGTACTTC
14,.,TRBJ2-7,TRBD1,TRBV29-1,CSVEVGDRSYEQYF,TGCAGCGTTGAGGTAGGGGACAGGTCATACGAGCAGTACTTC
13,.,TRBJ1-2,.,TRBV5-5,CASSLDRVTGYTF,TGTGCCAGCAGCTTGGACAGGGTGACTGGCTACACCTTC
15,once,TRBJ2-5,.,TRBV6-5,CASSYSIEGRETQYF,TGTGCCAGCAGTTACTCGATCGAGGGGAGGGAGACCCAGTACTTC
14,few,TRBJ2-5,TRBD2,TRBV5-1,CASSLTSAQETQYF,TGCGCCAGCAGCTTGACTAGCGCACAAGAGACCCAGTACTTC
15,.,TRBJ1-5,TRBD1,TRBV5-1,CASSWTGGGNQPQHF,TGCGCCAGCAGCTGGACAGGGGGCGGCAATCAGCCCCAGCATTTT
13,.,TRBJ2-1,.,TRBV19,CASSGLSSDEQFF,TGTGCCAGTAGCGGACTATCATCGGATGAGCAGTTCTTC
15,.,TRBJ2-5,TRBD1,TRBV4-1,CASSDYSTGEETQYF,TGCGCCAGCAGCGACTATTCGACAGGGGAAGAGACCCAGTACTTC
16,.,TRBJ2-1,TRBD2,TRBV14,CASSIGLAGGFGEQFF,TGTGCCAGCAGCATCGGACTAGCGGGAGGTTTTGGTGAGCAGTTCTTC
17,.,TRBJ2-5,TRBD2,TRBV7-9,CASSLNGLAGASETQYF,TGTGCCAGCAGCTTGAATGGACTAGCGGGGGCCTCAGAGACCCAGTACTTC
15,.,TRBJ2-1,TRBD2,TRBV10-3,CAITSSGGRDNEQFF,TGTGCCATCACATCGAGCGGGGGCAGGGACAATGAGCAGTTCTTC
14,.,TRBJ1-4,.,TRBV28,CASSSPALQEKLFF,TGTGCCAGCAGTTCCCCCGCCCTGCAGGAAAAACTGTTTTTT